The 26 T cell receptor beta chains below come from one sample, sequenced in a study of OX40 agonist ivuxolimab in advanced cancers. Sequencing was performed with immunoSEQ multiplex PCR; in TCRdb, only in-frame clones are kept and a portion is missing. This sample has 90,000 to 130,000 clones, with 85% to 95% found just once. Here the sequenced sample was CD4+ or CD8+ T cells sorted from blood, taken in a trial of the OX40 agonist ivuxolimab. The source is an adult with an advanced solid tumor such as melanoma, head and neck, liver or kidney cancer.

The chain uses TRBV27 and TRBJ1-2; perhaps TRBD1 as D (5 bases). V was shortened by 9 bases and J by 8 bases, with 19 bases between the two germline ends. Germline V lookup: CDR1 MNHEY, CDR2 SMNVEV (reference sequence). This CDR3 is built from 13 residues. Here the CDR3 DNA reads TGTGCCAGTCGGACACTCACCCTCGGCGGCTACACCTTC. Protein sequence: CASRTLTLGGYTF.

The chain joins TRBV25-1 to TRBJ2-5, with a weak D call TRBD2 (5 bases). The V and J ends lost 8 bases and 7 bases respectively, with 23 bases between them. The CDR3 contains 15 residues. From germline, CDR1 is MGHDK and CDR2 SYGVNS. CDR3 nucleotides: TGTGCCAGCGAAAGGAGTAACAGTCGGGCGGGGACCCAGTACTTC. As protein: CASERSNSRAGTQYF.

The rearrangement uses TRBV5-4 and TRBJ1-1; possibly TRBD1 for D (6 bases). With 1 base removed from V and 4 bases from J, the gap between germline ends came to 17 bases. This CDR3 region has 16 residues. Germline V gene sequence: CDR1 SGHNT, CDR2 YYREEE (reference sequence). The CDR3 loop is CASSLTPPRGGTEAFF. CDR3 in DNA: TGTGCCAGCAGCTTGACCCCGCCTCGAGGGGGCACTGAAGCTTTCTTT.

This chain joins TRBV5-4 and TRBJ2-1; 13 bases align to TRBD2. CDR1 SGHNT and CDR2 YYREEE come from the germline V gene (reference sequence). CDR3 length: 15 amino acids. V was clipped by 4 bases and J by 7 bases; unmatched bases: 5. The CDR3 DNA reads TGTGCCAGCAGCGACAAGACTAGCGGGAGGAATGAGCAGTTCTTC. Amino acids: CASSDKTSGRNEQFF. Combining the CDR3 with reference TRBV5-4 and TRBJ2-1 gives the whole variable domain ETGVTQSPTHLIKTRGQQVTLRCSSQSGHNTVSWYQQALGQGPQFIFQYYREEENGRGNFPPRFSGLQFPNYSSELNVNALELDDSALYLCASSDKTSGRNEQFFGPGTRLTVL.

The chain joins TRBV5-1 to TRBJ2-7; the D call may be TRBD1 or TRBD2 (5 bases each). Germline CDR1 SGHRS, CDR2 YFSETQ. The length of the CDR3 is 12 residues. Trimming left V 2 bases short and J 5 bases short, with 8 bases between. The chain's CDR3 is CASSFMGDEQYF. CDR3 in DNA: TGCGCCAGCAGCTTTATGGGGGACGAGCAGTACTTC.

The rearrangement uses TRBV4-2 and TRBJ1-1; maybe TRBD1 (6 bases). Germline CDR1 LGHNA, CDR2 YNFKEQ. V lost 5 bases, J lost 3 bases, and 13 bases lay in between. The CDR3 is 14 amino acids. This chain's CDR3 is CASSFGGLYTEAFF. The CDR3 DNA is TGTGCCAGCAGCTTTGGGGGCTTGTACACTGAAGCTTTCTTT.

The chain has TRBV10-3 and TRBJ1-5; no clear D gene. The germline V gene has CDR1 ENHRY and CDR2 SYGVKD. V was pared by 7 bases and J by 4 bases, with 11 bases between. The CDR3 is 13 amino acids. The CDR3 DNA is TGTGCCATCACCGAAAGGATTAATCAGCCCCAGCATTTT. Translated: CAITERINQPQHF.

This clone occurred a few times. The V and J genes are TRBV30 and TRBJ1-1; the D is unclear. The CDR3 totals 14 residues. V lost 0 bases, J lost 7 bases, and 15 bases lay in between. The germline gives CDR1 GTSNPN, CDR2 SVGIG (reference sequence). CDR3 protein: CAWSVTGRNLEAFF. CDR3 in DNA: TGTGCCTGGAGTGTTACTGGGAGGAACCTTGAAGCTTTCTTT.

In its sample, this clone was seen a few times. V and J are TRBV7-6 and TRBJ2-7; D tentatively fits TRBD1 or TRBD2 (5 bases each). The CDR3 extends over 14 amino acids. CDR1 SGHVS and CDR2 FNYEAQ come from the germline V gene. V lost 0 bases and J 4 bases, leaving 10 bases between the germline ends. CDR3 DNA: TGTGCCAGCAGCTTAGCTGGGGGACGGTACGAGCAGTACTTC. This gives the protein CASSLAGGRYEQYF.

This chain connects TRBV6-5 to TRBJ2-1; possible D gene TRBD2, 6 bases. There are 15 residues in the CDR3. V dropped 6 bases and J dropped 7 bases, with 19 bases sitting between them. Germline assignment: CDR1 MNHEY and CDR2 SVGAGI. CDR3 amino acids: CASRGHGSPMNEQFF. In nucleotides, the CDR3 is TGTGCCAGCAGGGGGCACGGGAGCCCGATGAATGAGCAGTTCTTC.

This clone was found once. The chain combines TRBV2 with TRBJ2-7; 11 nucleotides line up with TRBD2. V was clipped by 4 bases and J by 4 bases; unmatched bases: 9. This CDR3 has 16 residues. From germline, CDR1 is SNHLY and CDR2 FYNNEI. The CDR3 bases are TGTGCCAGCAGTGGGGCACCGGGACTAGCGGTTTACGAGCAGTACTTC. Translating gives CASSGAPGLAVYEQYF. The variable domain in full, completed from reference TRBV2 and TRBJ2-7, reads EPEVTQTPSHQVTQMGQEVILRCVPISNHLYFYWYRQILGQKVEFLVSFYNNEISEKSEIFDDQFSVERPDGSNFTLKIRSTKLEDSAMYFCASSGAPGLAVYEQYFGPGTRLTVT.

The CDR3 DNA reads TGTGCCAGTAGTACACTAGCGTCGGGGGATACGCAGTATTTT. It specifies CASSTLASGDTQYF. The chain is built from TRBV19 and TRBJ2-3; 7 nucleotides align to TRBD2. V shed 4 bases and J 6 bases; nucleotides not matched to a gene: 7. The CDR3 has 14 residues. CDR1 and CDR2 from the germline V gene are LNHDA and SQIVND (reference sequence).

This chain uses TRBV4-1 with TRBJ2-7; D gene unclear. The germline V gene has CDR1 MGHRA and CDR2 YSYEKL. The V end was cut by 0 bases, the J end by 0 bases, with 18 bases between. This CDR3 is 18 amino acids long. The CDR3 DNA reads as TGCGCCAGCAGCCAAGACCAAATCGGAGTAGGAAGCTCCTACGAGCAGTACTTC. Translated: CASSQDQIGVGSSYEQYF.

The gene calls are TRBV29-1 and TRBJ1-2; D possibly corresponds to TRBD1 (6 bases). V lost 7 bases to trimming and J lost 8 bases, with 17 bases between them. The germline V gene encodes CDR1 SQVTM and CDR2 ANQGSEA. The CDR3 consists of 12 residues. CDR3 in amino acids: CSAQEGGGGYTF. CDR3 coding DNA: TGCAGCGCACAAGAGGGGGGAGGCGGCTACACCTTC.

This clone is a singleton in its sample. This chain uses TRBV19 with TRBJ2-2; the match to TRBD2 covers 8 bases. The germline gives CDR1 LNHDA, CDR2 SQIVND (reference sequence). The V gene end was trimmed by 5 bases and the J gene end by 4 bases; junction bases not matched to a gene: 6. There are 15 residues in the CDR3. CDR3: CASSPREGSTGELFF. The CDR3 DNA sequence: TGTGCCAGTAGTCCCCGGGAGGGTTCCACCGGGGAGCTGTTTTTT.

V gene TRBV5-8 combines with J gene TRBJ1-1; 7 positions agree with TRBD1. Germline loops: CDR1 SGHTS, CDR2 YDEGEE. CDR3 length: 15 amino acids. Trimming took 3 bases from V and 1 from J; bases not matched to a gene: 6. The CDR3 sequence: CASSWWTGGNTEAFF. DNA of the CDR3: TGTGCCAGCAGCTGGTGGACAGGAGGGAACACTGAAGCTTTCTTT. The full variable domain, rest sourced from reference TRBV5-8 and TRBJ1-1, is EAGVTQSPTHLIKTRGQQATLRCSPISGHTSVYWYQQALGLGLQFLLWYDEGEERNRGNFPPRFSGRQFPNYSSELNVNALELEDSALYLCASSWWTGGNTEAFFGQGTRLTVV.

The chain is built from TRBV7-6 and TRBJ2-7, with 7 nucleotides matching TRBD1. V lost 1 base and J lost 7; bases outside the gene matches: 4. This CDR3 has 13 residues. Germline CDR1 SGHVS, CDR2 FNYEAQ. CDR3 nucleotide sequence: TGTGCCAGCAGCTTAGAGGGGGCGCGGGAGCAGTACTTC. It translates to CASSLEGAREQYF.

This clone was detected only a few times. The chain joins TRBV2 to TRBJ2-5, with D hard to call. CDR3 length equals 11 residues. The ends were cut back, 1 base at V and 3 bases at J, with 0 bases in the middle. CDR1 is SNHLY and CDR2 is FYNNEI in the germline V gene. The DNA for the CDR3 is TGTGCCAGCAGTGAAGAAGAGACCCAGTACTTC. This sequence encodes CASSEEETQYF.

V gene TRBV6-1 combines with J gene TRBJ1-3; D is uncertain. The ends were cut back, 4 bases at V and 0 bases at J, with 10 bases in the middle. The CDR3 runs 15 residues. Germline V lookup: CDR1 MNHNS, CDR2 SASEGT. The CDR3, as DNA: TGTGCCAGCAGTGTGACTCGCAGCTCTGGAAACACCATATATTTT. This encodes CASSVTRSSGNTIYF.

V usage is TRBV5-1 and J usage is TRBJ2-1, with 7 bases that match TRBD1. Germline V gives CDR1 SGHRS, CDR2 YFSETQ. V dropped 3 bases and J dropped 8; count of bases not matched to a gene: 11. CDR3 size: 15 residues. The CDR3 loop reads CASSYRQGSVDEQFF. For the CDR3, the DNA is TGCGCCAGCAGCTACCGACAGGGCTCGGTGGATGAGCAGTTCTTC.

V and J are TRBV19 and TRBJ1-5; D remains ambiguous. Germline V gives CDR1 LNHDA, CDR2 SQIVND (reference sequence). The CDR3 covers 15 residues. Trimming shortened V by 5 bases and J by 0 bases, and 11 bases separated the two germline ends. The CDR3 sequence: CASSPRHTSNQPQHF. CDR3 bases: TGTGCCAGTAGTCCCAGACACACTAGCAATCAGCCCCAGCATTTT.

J is TRBJ2-7 and V is TRBV6-1; D possibly corresponds to TRBD1 (6 bases). The CDR3 contains 13 residues. Trimming left V 3 bases short and J 1 base short, with 7 bases between. Germline V gives CDR1 MNHNS, CDR2 SASEGT. The CDR3 region has the DNA TGTGCCAGCAGTGACGGACAGTCCTACGAGCAGTACTTC. It yields the protein CASSDGQSYEQYF.

The chain employs TRBV11-3 and TRBJ2-7, with a weak D call TRBD2 (5 bases). Trimming removed 3 bases at V and 3 bases at J, with 9 bases between. Germline V CDR1 and CDR2: SGHNT, YENEEA. The CDR3 covers 13 residues. For the CDR3, the DNA is TGTGCCAGCAGCTTTGTGAGCGGCTACGAGCAGTACTTC. Residues: CASSFVSGYEQYF.

The J gene is TRBJ2-7, the V gene TRBV6-6; TRBD1 matches at 7 bases. V dropped 0 bases and J dropped 3; count of bases not matched to a gene: 8. Germline V gene sequence: CDR1 MNHNY, CDR2 SVGAGI (reference sequence). The CDR3 is 16 residues long. The CDR3 region is CASSYSRTGESYEQYF. CDR3 sequence (DNA): TGTGCCAGCAGTTACTCGAGGACAGGAGAGAGCTACGAGCAGTACTTC.

This rearrangement joins TRBV30 to TRBJ1-1; D remains unclear. Germline V CDR1 and CDR2: GTSNPN, SVGIG (reference sequence). Deletions cut 4 bases from V and 3 bases from J, with 12 bases between. This CDR3 has 13 residues. DNA of the CDR3: TGTGCCTGGAACACCCAGGAGGACACTGAAGCTTTCTTT. Translation gives CAWNTQEDTEAFF.

This chain uses TRBV7-3 with TRBJ1-5, with D maybe TRBD1 (6 bases). Trimming took off 1 base at V and 8 bases at J, with 9 bases between the two ends. Germline assignment: CDR1 SGHTA and CDR2 FQGTGA. CDR3 length: 13 amino acids. The CDR3 protein is CASSLRPGEPQHF. In DNA, the CDR3 is TGTGCCAGCAGCTTAAGGCCAGGGGAGCCCCAGCATTTT. Based on the CDR3 plus reference TRBV7-3 and TRBJ1-5, the full variable domain is GAGVSQTPSNKVTEKGKYVELRCDPISGHTALYWYRQSLGQGPEFLIYFQGTGAADDSGLPNDRFFAVRPEGSVSTLKIQRTERGDSAVYLCASSLRPGEPQHFGDGTRLSIL.